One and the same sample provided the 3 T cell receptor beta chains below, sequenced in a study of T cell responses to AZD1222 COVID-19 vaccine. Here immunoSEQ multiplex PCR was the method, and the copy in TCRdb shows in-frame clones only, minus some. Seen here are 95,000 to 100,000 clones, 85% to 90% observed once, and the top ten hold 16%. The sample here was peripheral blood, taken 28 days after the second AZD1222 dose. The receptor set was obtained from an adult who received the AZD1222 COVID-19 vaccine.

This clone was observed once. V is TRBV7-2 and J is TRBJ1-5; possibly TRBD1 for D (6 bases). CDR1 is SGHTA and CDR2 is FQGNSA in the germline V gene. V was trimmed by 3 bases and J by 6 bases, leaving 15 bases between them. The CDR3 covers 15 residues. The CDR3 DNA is TGTGCCAGCAGCTTCTTTCAGGGGACGGGTCAGCCCCAGCATTTT. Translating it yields CASSFFQGTGQPQHF. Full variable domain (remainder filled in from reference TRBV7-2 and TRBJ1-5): GAGVSQSPSNKVTEKGKDVELRCDPISGHTALYWYRQSLGQGLEFLIYFQGNSAPDKSGLPSDRFSAERTGGSVSTLTIQRTQQEDSAVYLCASSFFQGTGQPQHFGDGTRLSIL.

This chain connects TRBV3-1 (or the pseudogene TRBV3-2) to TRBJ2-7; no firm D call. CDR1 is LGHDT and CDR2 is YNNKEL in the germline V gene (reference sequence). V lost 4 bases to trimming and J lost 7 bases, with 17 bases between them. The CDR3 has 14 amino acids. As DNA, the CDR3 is TGTGCCAGCAGCCTCGCATCTAGTTCCCAGGAGCAGTACTTC. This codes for CASSLASSSQEQYF.

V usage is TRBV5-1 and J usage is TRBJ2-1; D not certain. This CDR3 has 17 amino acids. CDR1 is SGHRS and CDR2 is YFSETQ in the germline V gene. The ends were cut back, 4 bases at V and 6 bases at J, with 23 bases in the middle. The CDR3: CASSPVQRILYGNEQFF. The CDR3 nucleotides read TGCGCCAGCAGCCCCGTGCAGCGCATCCTGTACGGCAATGAGCAGTTCTTC.